The present TCR beta chain was sequenced within a study of blood T cell repertoires in COVID-19. Study background: PBMCs, B-cell-depleted T cells, or T cells were the source of the cDNA or gDNA that made up the material.

Under the authors' procedure: Reference gene primer amplification gave estimated nucleated cell counts. TCRdb's table, derived via immunoSEQ multiplex PCR, lists solely in-frame clones and lacks some. V and J calls plus clone size are reproduced from that table; the DNA served to infer D and trimming. Of 310,000 or so clones in the sample, approximately 89% were seen once. Donors in Cohort 3 who had recovered were those with two negative PCRs, healthcare professional clearance, or resolution of their symptoms. The V gene end was trimmed by 6 bases and the J gene end by 3 bases; junction bases not matched to a gene: 5. This CDR3 contains 14 residues. Germline loops: CDR1 MNHEY, CDR2 SVGAGI.

V and J are TRBV6-5 and TRBJ1-2; 9 positions agree with TRBD1. The sequenced sample consisted of PBMCs or T cells enriched from blood (not recorded which). This TCR came from a woman in her thirties or forties who had recovered from COVID-19. The CDR3 is CASRRQGEYYGYTF. The CDR3 nucleotides read TGTGCCAGCAGACGACAGGGGGAATACTATGGCTACACCTTC.